This entry is about one T cell receptor beta chain. Its antigen is undetermined. Researchers amplified the TCR beta CDR3 regions from RNA transcripts. The HTBI set primed first-round TCR CDR3 RT-PCR. Each CDR3 protein gets one entry after TCRdb re-called the multiplex PCR reads with MiXCR. The sample has about 560,000 distinct CDR3 sequences, 11% to 15% seen once. Germline CDR1 reads SGHKS; CDR2 reads YYEKEE (reference sequence). The length of the CDR3 is 18 residues. V was trimmed by 4 bases and J by 0 bases, leaving 22 bases between them. The data were obtained in a study of T cells in Graves' hyperthyroidism and ophthalmopathy. Study-wide results and limits: Most expanded thyroid clonotypes above 0.001 also appeared in blood.

This TCR was recovered from a woman between 40 and 55 years old with Graves' hyperthyroidism. The sample consisted of blood. The V call is TRBV5-5, the J call TRBJ1-1, with unresolved D. CDR3 coding DNA: TGTGCCAGCAGCACCGGCTTAAACAGCGCTGCCCTGAACACTGAAGCTTTCTTT. As protein: CASSTGLNSAALNTEAFF.